The 9 T cell receptor beta chains reported below all come from one sample, sequenced in a study of blood T cell repertoires in COVID-19 (TCRdb year 2020). The library was generated by the immunoSEQ multiplex PCR assay. What TCRdb holds here is the immuneACCESS table cut down to in-frame rearrangements. Part of the clones is not present; checked against another copy, under half of the missing clones reflect an unresolved V gene, and the others are unexplained. The sample table holds 150,000 to 200,000 clones, of which around 93% were seen once. Jointly, the top ten make up about 4.6% of the sample. Sequencing was performed on peripheral blood. These receptors were obtained from a man under 40 with COVID-19, enrolled during active disease.

This clone was found once. V usage is TRBV6-6 and J usage is TRBJ2-5; D is perhaps TRBD2 (6 bases). Germline CDR1 and CDR2: MNHNY and SVGAGI (reference sequence). The CDR3 totals 14 residues. V lost 2 bases and J lost 5, with 12 bases in between. CDR3 amino acids: CASSYGGLGETQYF. In nucleotides, the CDR3 is TGTGCCAGCAGTTACGGGGGGTTGGGGGAGACCCAGTACTTC.

DNA of the CDR3: TGTGCCAGCAGGCTTTCGGGACACCGACAAGAGACCCAGTACTTC. It yields the protein CASRLSGHRQETQYF. The V and J genes are TRBV2 and TRBJ2-5; TRBD1 might be the D (6 bases). Germline CDR1 reads SNHLY; CDR2 reads FYNNEI. V was shortened by 6 bases and J by 2 bases, with 16 bases between the two germline ends. The CDR3 spans 15 residues.

The chain couples TRBV28 to TRBJ2-7; no firm D call. The V gene's germline CDR1 is MDHEN and CDR2 SYDVKM. V shed 5 bases and J shed 1 base, with 18 bases lying between them. The CDR3 extends over 16 amino acids. This CDR3 reads CASSPPSGLGSYEQYF. The CDR3 DNA sequence: TGTGCCAGCAGTCCGCCTTCGGGTTTAGGATCCTACGAGCAGTACTTC.

The gene calls are TRBV27 and TRBJ2-7, with 9 nucleotides matching TRBD2. V gave up 9 bases and J gave up 1 base; unmatched junction bases: 7. Per germline, CDR1 MNHEY and CDR2 SMNVEV (reference sequence). There are 14 residues in the CDR3. This CDR3 reads CASGAGGPSYEQYF. As DNA, the CDR3 is TGTGCCAGTGGAGCGGGAGGACCTTCCTACGAGCAGTACTTC.

The rearrangement joins TRBV5-1 to TRBJ2-3; D remains ambiguous. This CDR3 comprises 14 residues. V lost 0 bases to trimming and J lost 3 bases, with 8 bases between them. The germline V gene has CDR1 SGHRS and CDR2 YFSETQ. The CDR3 reads CASSLVPRTDTQYF. CDR3 in DNA: TGCGCCAGCAGCTTGGTCCCGAGGACAGATACGCAGTATTTT.

Written as DNA, the CDR3 is TGTGCCAGCTCACCCCTTGGGAGGGATGGAGAAAAACTGTTTTTT. It codes for CASSPLGRDGEKLFF. The chain combines TRBV6-5 with TRBJ1-4, with D unclear. V was pared by 8 bases and J by 8 bases, with 21 bases between. The germline CDR1 and CDR2 sequences are MNHEY and SVGAGI. The CDR3 has 15 residues.

The chain links TRBV19 to TRBJ1-2; D is ambiguous. From germline, CDR1 is LNHDA and CDR2 SQIVND (reference sequence). Trimming pared 7 bases from V and 4 bases from J, leaving 13 bases between. The CDR3 extends over 13 amino acids. The CDR3 coding sequence is TGTGCCAGTATCGCATCGGCGGGCTATGGCTACACCTTC. Protein sequence: CASIASAGYGYTF.

This clone has more than one count but fewer than ten. The gene calls are TRBV4-3 and TRBJ1-2; TRBD1 might be the D (6 bases). The CDR3 extends over 15 amino acids. Germline-derived CDR1 and CDR2 are LGHNA and YSLEER. Trimming left V 1 base short and J 4 bases short, with 13 bases between. The CDR3 protein is CASSQGTQGIYGYTF. CDR3 sequence (DNA): TGCGCCAGCAGCCAAGGTACGCAGGGGATCTATGGCTACACCTTC.

The V gene is TRBV19, the J gene TRBJ2-7; TRBD2 might be the D (6 bases). Per germline, CDR1 LNHDA and CDR2 SQIVND (reference sequence). Trimming pared 7 bases from V and 1 base from J, leaving 17 bases between. CDR3 length equals 15 residues. The CDR3 DNA is TGTGCCAGTACCCCCACGCCGGGGGATTCCTACGAGCAGTACTTC. It yields the protein CASTPTPGDSYEQYF. The complete variable domain, with remaining parts taken from reference TRBV19 and TRBJ2-7, reads DGGITQSPKYLFRKEGQNVTLSCEQNLNHDAMYWYRQDPGQGLRLIYYSQIVNDFQKGDIAEGYSVSREKKESFPLTVTSAQKNPTAFYLCASTPTPGDSYEQYFGPGTRLTVT.